Here is one T cell receptor (beta chain) with its context. Which antigen it targets is not known. The sample holds no much larger clone one base away, and base qualities are not on file. Libraries were built with the immunoSEQ multiplex PCR assay. For the multiplex PCR, a mixture combining 60 forward primers for TCR Vbeta segments and 13 reverse primers for TCR Jbeta segments was used. The CDR3 region of rearranged TCR beta genes was amplified from genomic DNA by a multiplex PCR assay. The amplified TCR beta libraries were sequenced on the Illumina HiSeq System as 87-base-pair reads. On the authors' methods: A later analysis tallied tens of millions of unique TCR beta chains across the 610 or so repertoires, and some 10 million of those chains were shared by two or more donors. To remove PCR and sequencing errors, raw reads were error-corrected and collapsed into unique sequences using a nearest-neighbor algorithm that merged closely related sequences. To assign V, D and J gene segments, CDR3 sequences were aligned to IMGT reference sequences. For a sequence to be retained, a match of at least six nucleotides was required to both a V gene segment and a J gene segment. Rearrangements were called productive when the CDR3 lacked stop codons and stayed in frame with V and J; all others were non-productive. Following IMGT convention, CDR3 was defined as the stretch from the second conserved V-encoded cysteine up to the conserved J-encoded phenylalanine. Sequences without an unambiguous match to a single V gene segment were excluded from the earlier analysis of approximately 600 of the donors. An earlier analysis of several hundred of the donors called V segments functional above 56.7% productive rearrangements and segregating when the between-donor standard deviation exceeded 5%. A statistical classification framework was built to diagnose cytomegalovirus status from the catalog of TCR beta chain sequences. In a later analysis, V and J genes were assigned by comparing TCR nucleotide sequences against IMGT/GENE-DB human TR gene sequences. Using the TCRdist pipeline, a later analysis assigned CDR3 sequences along with most-parsimonious VDJ recombination scenarios. In a later analysis, every TCR beta chain was defined by the combination of its CDR3 amino acid sequence and its V-gene family, and reads without a unique V-gene family were dropped. To address suspected cross-contamination and a sequencing artifact, a later analysis removed under 600 highly shared, low-generation-probability nucleotide sequences. In a later analysis, a clonal expansion index for each public chain was calculated from normalized within-repertoire ranks of inferred template counts. A later analysis computed generation probabilities with a VDJ recombination model fitted to out-of-frame rearrangements, and checked the results against IGoR. Hypergeometric tests were used in a later analysis to score TCR-TCR, TCR-HLA and TCR-CMV co-occurrence, with a repertoire-size bias correction applied to the TCR pairs. To estimate false discovery rates, a later analysis permuted the HLA or CMV assignments 20 times. In a later analysis, co-occurring TCRs were grouped using DBSCAN, and TCRdist sequence similarity was added for clustering within HLA-allele-positive subsets. For co-occurrence clustering, repertoires with fewer than 30,000 or more than 120,000 public chains were excluded, along with roughly 5 repertoires with anomalous nucleotide sharing. In its TCRdb copy, this immuneACCESS table keeps in-frame sequences only and misses some clones. Where compared with another copy, unresolved V genes explain less than half of these, and the others have no known cause. The DNA gave D and trimming, while V, J and clone size come from that table. Counted in this sample were 65,000 to 95,000 clones; around 76% of them appeared once. The ten largest clones add up to less than 7% of the sample.

The source of the sample is a study of cytomegalovirus exposure and HLA in healthy donors (dated by TCRdb to the late 2010s). Background for the entire study: An earlier analysis of approximately 640 of the donors reported 250 to 300 Gb of sequence data and more than 90 million unique TCR beta sequences from 150 million to 200 million T cells. An early release covering roughly 580 HLA-typed donors comprised approximately 290 gigabases of sequencing data and tens of millions of unique TCR sequences. Of the roughly 390 genotyped donors, around 81% fell in the genetic ancestry cluster associated with self-reported Caucasian donors. The study aimed to test whether cataloging public T cell receptors could reveal signatures of past pathogen exposure. The study used immunosequencing to profile the T cell repertoires of 666 subjects and linked those repertoires to cytomegalovirus serostatus. Along with the roughly 610-subject first cohort, a separate validation cohort of more than 90 different subjects was used. High-throughput TCR immunosequencing, statistical association of individual TCRs with disease status, and machine learning were combined to predict cytomegalovirus infection status. A later analysis re-examined previously published TCR beta repertoires from about 670 donors and added high-resolution HLA genotyping to investigate patterns of TCR occurrence. In the later analysis, no new phenotypic data were used to find candidate immune exposures; instead, reliance was placed on TCR beta sequences and their occurrence across donors. An earlier analysis of 587 of the donors applied high-throughput TCR beta sequencing to assess whether each TCR beta V gene segment acted as functional or pseudogenic. Donor age, sex, ethnicity and CMV serostatus were collected together with the repertoire data. In a later genetic analysis, genome-wide SNP genotypes for about 60% of the 666 donors were used, and that subset was treated as a discovery cohort. Every discovery cohort repertoire had been produced on one sequencing platform. Class I and class II HLA loci were covered by the typing at four-digit resolution. Typing coverage differed by locus: A, B, C, DRB1 and DQB1 were typed in roughly 620-640 donors, DQA1 in 522, DPA1 in around 610, and DPB1 in just under 480. Because of strong linkage in the cohort, five DR-DQ haplotypes were treated as single units for association and clustering. Among about 390 genotyped donors of the cohort, an average of about 240,000 unique TCR beta nucleotide sequences were sequenced per donor, roughly 20% of them non-productive.

General study outcomes and caveats: A later analysis reported that several top co-occurrence clusters appeared linked to parvovirus B19, influenza, CMV and Epstein-Barr virus. A later analysis associated 15,000 to 20,000 TCR beta sequences with specific HLA alleles at a false discovery rate of 0.05. Because HLA typing was unavailable for some donors at each locus, only the typed subset was used in association tests. CMV serostatus was the only immune exposure information available for the cohort. Linkage disequilibrium might explain the correlated functional status among segregating V segments, but an unknown experimental factor could not be excluded. A few of the identified cytomegalovirus-associated TCR beta chains were confirmed in vitro to be specific for cytomegalovirus antigens. A later analysis found that TCR association rates varied across HLA loci, with DRB1 alleles showing the most associated TCRs and HLA-C alleles the fewest. Most TCR sequences were seen in very few donors, while some public TCRs were found in many individuals. It was suggested by the authors that the approach could potentially be generalized to other disease states and immunological phenotypes. In a later analysis, HLA-associated TCR beta chains showed more clonal expansion and lower generation probabilities than non-associated chains that were equally common. The study listed 150 to 200 TCR beta chains as associated with cytomegalovirus. The earlier analysis of 587 of the donors excluded over 15 rarely observed V segments, including chromosome 9 orphons, because counts were too low. Assigning TCR associations to individual alleles was difficult when HLA alleles, especially DR and DQ, strongly co-occurred. The classifier was reported to diagnose cytomegalovirus status with high specificity and sensitivity in both the original and validation cohorts. The presence/absence analyses assumed that sequencing depth was roughly uniform across donors, and that assumption may not be true. A further reported finding was that TCR beta sequences accurately predicted the HLA-A and HLA-B alleles for most subjects in the first cohort. According to a later genetic analysis, donors in an Asian-associated ancestry cluster had fewer N-insertions in productive TCRs than the approximately 670-donor mean. A cluster of highly shared sequence variants was judged likely to be a technical artifact of the sequencing pipeline. Only TCR beta chains were sequenced in this cohort, and the absence of alpha or paired-chain data limited detectable features. V-gene and J-gene trimming of TCR beta chains was associated with a missense DCLRE1C variant in a later genetic analysis, and the association was replicated in an independent cohort. In an earlier analysis of roughly 500 of the donors, most TCR beta V segments appeared in productive rearrangements about 87% or about 30% of the time, broadly matching IMGT annotations. According to a later analysis, most CMV-associated TCR beta chains appeared to be HLA-restricted, and the HLA associations seemed to be driven largely by CMV exposure.

The cohort comprised some 700 healthy bone marrow donors. At the time of sampling, all cohort members were nominally healthy, though unrecorded immune exposures were likely present. The donor tested CMV seropositive and was one of the 289 seropositive cohort members. Every donor gave a peripheral blood sample, and the peripheral blood mononuclear cells from that sample were used for TCR beta sequencing. The Qiagen DNeasy Blood Extraction Kit was used to extract genomic DNA from the blood cell samples. Input material: PBMCs. The clonotype comes from a male donor in good health and CMV-seropositive.

CDR3 loop: CASRGGIDAQYF. The DNA sequence reads TGTGCCAGCAGGGGGGGGATCGACGCGCAGTACTTC. The sequence links TRBV27 to TRBJ2-7; 7 bases in the junction line up with TRBD2. CDR1 and CDR2 are read off the germline V gene (reference sequence) as MNHEY and SMNVEV. Including cysteine and phenylalanine, the CDR3 has 12 amino acids. Kept here is only the CDR3 DNA, which spans 36 bases and is read in frame from base 1. Ends trimmed: V by 6 bases, J by 9 bases; bases unmatched to a gene: 8.